A selection of T cell receptor beta chains follows, all from one sample in a study of sequential checkpoint blockade in melanoma. Measured with immunoSEQ multiplex PCR; TCRdb has only the in-frame clones, and not every one. The sample contains around 7,500 clones, about 60% of which appear only once. The specimen comprised CD8+ T cells sorted from blood (inferred from file names), sampled from a patient given nivolumab and ipilimumab in sequence. All receptors derive from a human donor with melanoma. Each CDR3 is given with its conserved first and last residue. D genes are given only for firm matches. Clone size appears in some rows only: once, few, many, or a class for an expanded clone.

clone_size	v_call	j_call	d_call	cdr3_nt	cdr3_aa
.	TRBV4-2	TRBJ2-7	TRBD2	TGTGCCAGCAGCCAACTAGCGGAGCCCTACGAGCAGTACTTC	CASSQLAEPYEQYF
few	TRBV5-1	TRBJ2-7	.	TGCGCCAGCAGCTTATACGGCTACGAGCAGTACTTC	CASSLYGYEQYF
.	TRBV28	TRBJ1-1	TRBD1	TGTGCCAGCACCTGGACAGGGTGGACTGAAGCTTTCTTT	CASTWTGWTEAFF
.	TRBV9	TRBJ2-1	TRBD2	TGTGCCAGCAGCTTGGGGACTAGCGGGAGTGCGAATGAGCAGTTCTTC	CASSLGTSGSANEQFF
.	TRBV28	TRBJ1-6	TRBD1	TGTGCCAGCAGTTTCCCTCAGAGGGACAGGGTCCACTTT	CASSFPQRDRVHF
.	TRBV5-8	TRBJ1-2	.	TGTGCCAGCAGCTTACAGGTTAACTATGGCTACACCTTC	CASSLQVNYGYTF
.	TRBV9	TRBJ2-7	TRBD1	TGTGCCAGCAGCGTAGCCGGGACAGGGCAGTACGAGCAGTACTTC	CASSVAGTGQYEQYF
once	TRBV9	TRBJ1-1	.	TGTGCCAGCAGCGTAGCCGAGGGCTTCGAAGCTTTCTTT	CASSVAEGFEAFF
.	TRBV27	TRBJ2-7	.	TGTGCCAGCAGTCTGTTCCAGGGCCCGTACGAGCAGTACTTC	CASSLFQGPYEQYF
.	TRBV1	TRBJ1-1	.	TGCACCAGCAGCCAACAAAGTGAAGGACAGGCTATGAACACTGAAGCTTTCTTT	CTSSQQSEGQAMNTEAFF
few	TRBV6-5	TRBJ1-6	.	TGTGCCAGCAGTTACCCCCATGGCAGGATCAGACCCCTCCACTTT	CASSYPHGRIRPLHF
few	TRBV27	TRBJ1-5	TRBD1	TGTGCCAGCAAGGACAGGGGTCAGCCCCAGCATTTT	CASKDRGQPQHF
once	TRBV7-3	TRBJ2-2	TRBD1	TGTGCCAGCAGCCCGGGACAGGGAGACACCGGGGAGCTGTTTTTT	CASSPGQGDTGELFF
.	TRBV7-9	TRBJ2-5	TRBD2	TGTGCCGGCAGGACTAGCGGGGGGCTGGAGACCCAGTACTTC	CAGRTSGGLETQYF
medium-sized	TRBV19	TRBJ2-7	TRBD1	TGTGCCAGTAGTATAGATCTATTTGGGACAGGAGCCTACGAGCAGTACTTC	CASSIDLFGTGAYEQYF
medium-sized	TRBV4-1	TRBJ2-3	.	TGCGCCAGCAGCCAAGGGGCAGATCGCACAGATACGCAGTATTTT	CASSQGADRTDTQYF
.	TRBV7-6	TRBJ2-7	TRBD2	TGTGCCAGCAGCTCCCCCGGGACTAGCGGGATCTACGAGCAGTACTTC	CASSSPGTSGIYEQYF
once	TRBV13	TRBJ2-2	.	TGTGCCAGCAGAGGCGGGATGGTCGCCGGGGAGCTGTTTTTT	CASRGGMVAGELFF
.	TRBV28	TRBJ2-7	.	TGTGCCAGCAGTCCCAGGACAGGGAGGGCCCCATCCGAGCAGTACTTC	CASSPRTGRAPSEQYF
.	TRBV19	TRBJ2-7	.	TGTGCCAGTAGTACAAAATTGGACTATATCCTCTACGAGCAGTACTTC	CASSTKLDYILYEQYF
medium-sized	TRBV28	TRBJ1-5	TRBD1	TGTGCCAGCAGTCCCCAGGGGGTTCAGCCCCAGCATTTT	CASSPQGVQPQHF
.	TRBV4-2	TRBJ2-2	.	TGTGCCAGCAGCCTCGTCGCAGGGAACACCGGGGAGCTGTTTTTT	CASSLVAGNTGELFF
.	TRBV11-2	TRBJ1-2	TRBD1	TGTGCCAGCAGCCTCCTGACAGGGGGCGGCTATGGCTACACCTTC	CASSLLTGGGYGYTF
few	TRBV19	TRBJ2-1	TRBD1	TGTGCCAGTAGTATTGGGACAGGGAAAAAAGAGCAGTTCTTC	CASSIGTGKKEQFF
.	TRBV7-8	TRBJ1-5	.	TGTGCCAGCAGCCCTTGGGGGGTTAGCAATCAGCCCCAGCATTTT	CASSPWGVSNQPQHF
few	TRBV5-5	TRBJ2-7	TRBD2	TGTGCCAGCAGCTTGGTAAAACTAGCGGGAGTGTCCTACGAGCAGTACTTC	CASSLVKLAGVSYEQYF
medium-sized	TRBV28	TRBJ2-7	TRBD2	TGTGCCAGCAGTTCCCTAGCGGGAGTGTCCTACGAGCAGTACTTC	CASSSLAGVSYEQYF
.	TRBV29-1	TRBJ2-7	TRBD1	TGCAGCGTTGTATTCCGGGACAGAGCCTACGAGCAGTACTTC	CSVVFRDRAYEQYF
few	TRBV16	TRBJ2-1	.	TGTGCCAGCAGCCAACACTTGGACAGAAATGAGCAGTTCTTC	CASSQHLDRNEQFF
few	TRBV2	TRBJ2-7	.	TGTGCCAGCAGTGAGGGGCTCCCTAAACTCTACGAGCAGTACTTC	CASSEGLPKLYEQYF
.	TRBV13	TRBJ2-7	.	TGTGCCAGCAGCCCCACGAGACAGGATCACTACGAGCAGTACTTC	CASSPTRQDHYEQYF
few	TRBV19	TRBJ2-1	TRBD2	TGTGCCAGTAGGTGGACTAGCGGGACTTCCTACAATGAGCAGTTCTTC	CASRWTSGTSYNEQFF
.	TRBV11-2	TRBJ1-2	.	TGTGCCAGCAGCTTAGGAAGTCAGGGATTTGGCTACACCTTC	CASSLGSQGFGYTF
.	TRBV7-2	TRBJ1-4	TRBD1	TGTGCCACACAGGGGACAGGGGGCTTTGGGTGGGAAAAACTGTTTTTT	CATQGTGGFGWEKLFF
.	TRBV29-1	TRBJ2-7	.	TGCAGCGTTGAATCACAGGGCTACGAGCAGTACTTC	CSVESQGYEQYF
.	TRBV15	TRBJ2-3	.	TGTGCCACCAGCGCCGGCAGGGATACAGATACGCAGTATTTT	CATSAGRDTDTQYF
.	TRBV11-2	TRBJ2-7	TRBD1	TGTGCCAGCAGCTTAGGAGGACAGGGGACCTACGAGCAGTACTTC	CASSLGGQGTYEQYF
.	TRBV27	TRBJ1-5	TRBD1	TGTGCCAGCAGTTTATGGGTGACAGGGGGACCCCAGCATTTT	CASSLWVTGGPQHF
once	TRBV5-1	TRBJ1-5	TRBD1	TGCGCCAGCAGGCAACAACCGGGGACAGGGGATCAGCCCCAGCATTTT	CASRQQPGTGDQPQHF
.	TRBV6-4	TRBJ2-1	TRBD2	TGTGCCAGCAGTGACTCTAGCGGGGAATACAATGAGCAGTTCTTC	CASSDSSGEYNEQFF
few	TRBV29-1	TRBJ2-1	TRBD2	TGCAGCGTTGAAGCTGGGGCTAGCGGGCCCTCCTTCGATGAGCAGTTCTTC	CSVEAGASGPSFDEQFF
.	TRBV7-2	TRBJ1-1	.	TGTGCCAGCAGCTTAAACAGCCCAGAAGCTTTCTTT	CASSLNSPEAFF
.	TRBV30	TRBJ1-1	TRBD1	TGTGCCTTCGAGTGGCAGGGGGCGCAAGCTTTCTTT	CAFEWQGAQAFF
.	TRBV28	TRBJ1-6	TRBD1	TGTGCCAGCAGTAACAGGGGTCCGTATAATTCACCCCTCCACTTT	CASSNRGPYNSPLHF
few	TRBV27	TRBJ2-5	.	TGTGCCAAGGAGGGCCAAGAGACCCAGTACTTC	CAKEGQETQYF
once	TRBV10-2	TRBJ1-1	.	TGCGCCAGCCGCGGAACAGAAGCTTTCTTT	CASRGTEAFF
few	TRBV13	TRBJ2-7	TRBD2	TGTGCCAGCAGCTTGGGGACTAGCGGGCCCCTATTC	CASSLGTSGPLF
.	TRBV6-5	TRBJ1-5	.	TGTGCCAGCAGTTACCATAGCAATCAGCCCCAGCATTTT	CASSYHSNQPQHF
.	TRBV30	TRBJ1-3	.	TGTGCCTGGAGTCGGGGATTCGGAAACACCATATATTTT	CAWSRGFGNTIYF
.	TRBV6-5	TRBJ1-2	.	TGTGCCAGCAGTCCCGGGACACACTATGGCTACACCTTC	CASSPGTHYGYTF
.	TRBV7-8	TRBJ2-7	.	TGTGCCAGCAGCAAGGGGGTGGGGCAGTCCTACGAGCAGTACTTC	CASSKGVGQSYEQYF
.	TRBV5-1	TRBJ2-7	TRBD1	TGCGCCAGCAGCCTCCAGACAGGGGGCTTCTACGAGCAGTACTTC	CASSLQTGGFYEQYF
.	TRBV29-1	TRBJ2-7	TRBD2	TGCAGCGCCGGACTAGCGGGAGGGAGCTCCTACGAGCAGTACTTC	CSAGLAGGSSYEQYF
few	TRBV6-5	TRBJ1-5	TRBD1	TGTGCCAGCTCCGAACAGGGGACGCAGCCCCAGCATTTT	CASSEQGTQPQHF